A selection of T cell receptor beta chains follows, all from one sample in a study of T cells in localized non-small cell lung cancer. The table came from immunoSEQ multiplex PCR; TCRdb's copy has only in-frame clones and leaves some out. Of roughly 7,000 clones listed, around half are singletons. The sequences come from lymph node tissue, collected before any cancer treatment. All receptors derive from a man aged 35-75 years with stage I lung adenocarcinoma. The CDR3 runs from the conserved cysteine through the conserved F or W. Each record gives: D gene, clone size, V gene, CDR3 length, J gene, CDR3 protein, CDR3 DNA. D genes are given only for firm matches. Size is omitted from some rows. Given values are once, few, many or a class for expanded clones.

TRBD2	.	TRBV29-1	16	TRBJ2-1	CSVEEQGLAYYNEQFF	TGCAGCGTTGAAGAACAGGGACTAGCGTACTACAATGAGCAGTTCTTC
.	.	TRBV18	19	TRBJ1-4	CASSPPRLRGDSRPVQLFF	TGTGCCAGCTCACCACCGAGATTGCGAGGGGACTCCCGGCCTGTCCAACTGTTTTTT
.	medium-sized	TRBV6-8	14	TRBJ2-1	CASTPLEDYNEQFF	TGTGCCAGCACCCCACTAGAGGATTACAATGAGCAGTTCTTC
TRBD1	once	TRBV19	15	TRBJ1-1	CASSNPGQGNTEAFF	TGTGCCAGTAGTAATCCGGGACAGGGTAACACTGAAGCTTTCTTT
TRBD2	.	TRBV10-2	15	TRBJ2-1	CASSAPGLAGNEQFF	TGCGCCAGCAGTGCCCCGGGACTAGCTGGCAATGAGCAGTTCTTC
.	few	TRBV30	12	TRBJ1-3	CAWKAAGNTIYF	TGTGCCTGGAAAGCAGCTGGAAACACCATATATTTT
TRBD2	.	TRBV6-8	15	TRBJ2-5	CAISGRLAGGETQYF	TGTGCCATCAGTGGACGGCTAGCGGGAGGAGAGACCCAGTACTTC
TRBD1	.	TRBV11-3	15	TRBJ2-2	CASSLRQGNTGELFF	TGTGCCAGCAGCTTAAGACAGGGAAACACCGGGGAGCTGTTTTTT
.	.	TRBV28	16	TRBJ2-7	CASSLSSLGTWDEQYF	TGTGCCAGCAGTTTATCCAGTCTCGGGACTTGGGACGAGCAGTACTTC
TRBD1	once	TRBV23-1	14	TRBJ1-3	CASSRGQGGNTIYF	TGCGCCAGCAGTAGAGGACAGGGAGGAAACACCATATATTTT
.	.	TRBV11-3	14	TRBJ1-4	CASSLSGFAEKLFF	TGTGCCAGCAGCTTAAGCGGATTTGCTGAAAAACTGTTTTTT
TRBD1	.	TRBV19	16	TRBJ2-5	CASSISGQGPHETQYF	TGTGCCAGTAGTATTAGCGGACAGGGCCCCCACGAGACCCAGTACTTC
TRBD1	once	TRBV19	16	TRBJ2-5	CASSLTGDRGYETQYF	TGTGCCAGTAGTCTAACCGGGGACAGGGGTTATGAGACCCAGTACTTC
.	.	TRBV11-3	14	TRBJ1-2	CASSLTGVNYGYTF	TGTGCCAGCAGCTTAACAGGAGTTAACTATGGCTACACCTTC
TRBD1	.	TRBV11-1	15	TRBJ2-1	CASSFGTVTYNEQFF	TGTGCCAGTAGCTTCGGGACAGTTACCTACAATGAGCAGTTCTTC
.	many	TRBV10-3	15	TRBJ1-6	CASVDSQINNSPLHF	TGTGCCAGCGTGGACAGCCAAATTAATAATTCACCCCTCCACTTT
TRBD1	.	TRBV28	17	TRBJ1-6	CASSLGDRGSYNSPLHF	TGTGCCAGCAGTTTGGGGGACAGGGGTTCCTATAATTCACCCCTCCACTTT
.	.	TRBV10-2	13	TRBJ1-1	CASSFTPDTEAFF	TGCGCCAGCAGTTTTACACCCGACACTGAAGCTTTCTTT
TRBD2	.	TRBV10-1	12	TRBJ2-7	CANRLANYEQYF	TGCGCCAACCGACTAGCGAACTACGAGCAGTACTTC
.	medium-sized	TRBV10-3	14	TRBJ2-5	CAISERWQQETQYF	TGTGCCATCAGTGAGCGGTGGCAGCAAGAGACCCAGTACTTC
.	.	TRBV18	15	TRBJ2-4	CASSPAGTDKNIQYF	TGTGCCAGCTCACCCGCGGGGACAGACAAAAACATTCAGTACTTC
.	few	TRBV6-8	14	TRBJ2-4	CASSYGPEKNIQYF	TGTGCCAGCAGTTACGGCCCAGAAAAAAACATTCAGTACTTC
TRBD2	.	TRBV10-3	15	TRBJ2-2	CAISEGRVDTGELFF	TGTGCCATCAGTGAGGGGAGGGTGGACACCGGGGAGCTGTTTTTT
TRBD2	.	TRBV11-3	15	TRBJ2-3	CASSYSSGYTDTQYF	TGTGCCAGCAGCTACTCTAGCGGGTACACAGATACGCAGTATTTT
.	.	TRBV9	18	TRBJ2-1	CASSHLQTGGGSYNEQFF	TGTGCCAGCAGCCACCTCCAGACAGGCGGGGGCTCCTACAATGAGCAGTTCTTC
.	.	TRBV30	12	TRBJ2-5	CAWSVGRETQYF	TGTGCCTGGAGTGTTGGCCGAGAGACCCAGTACTTC
TRBD2	.	TRBV19	15	TRBJ2-3	CASSMAIAGTDTQYF	TGTGCCAGTAGTATGGCGATAGCGGGAACAGATACGCAGTATTTT
TRBD2	once	TRBV5-1	19	TRBJ2-5	CASSLAMAGGLGRQETQYF	TGCGCCAGCAGCTTGGCCATGGCGGGAGGGCTAGGGCGGCAAGAGACCCAGTACTTC
.	.	TRBV5-1	14	TRBJ2-3	CASSPASATDTQYF	TGCGCCAGCAGCCCCGCTAGCGCCACAGATACGCAGTATTTT